This T cell receptor beta chain stems from a study of human T cells and chemical hapten exposure. The time point: patch test 1, 2 weeks after DPC sensitization. Noted treatment: therapeutic diphenylcyclopropenone sensitization with weekly scalp DPC. Germline V gene lookup returns CDR1 ENHRY and CDR2 SYGVKD. This CDR3 contains 14 residues. The V gene end was trimmed by 10 bases and the J gene end by 7 bases; junction bases not matched to a gene: 10. TCRdb re-called the RACE reads with MiXCR, one entry per CDR3 protein. The table records 75,000 to 95,000 distinct CDR3 sequences, 10% to 15% of them present only once.

Source: whole blood, taken in connection with sensitization to the hapten diphenylcyclopropenone (DPC). The gene calls are TRBV10-3 and TRBJ1-6, with 7 bases fitting TRBD1. This TCR was recovered from a woman aged 60-75 years with alopecia areata. Some clones in this sample may be carry-over from other donors' samples. The CDR3 loop reads CATAPGQNNSPLHF. The CDR3 DNA reads TGTGCCACCGCTCCGGGACAGAACAATTCACCCCTCCACTTT.